This is a list of T cell receptor beta chains from one sample in a study of cytomegalovirus exposure and HLA in healthy donors. Generated by immunoSEQ multiplex PCR, the TCRdb table keeps only in-frame clones and is missing some. In the table there are roughly 150,000 clones, 79% of which are singletons. Sequenced input: PBMCs. The receptors stem from a man aged 40-49 years in good health and CMV-seropositive. CDR3s include the opening cysteine and the closing phenylalanine or tryptophan. A D gene is named only where the DNA matches it firmly. Clone size is shown for a subset of rows, as once, few, many or a class of expanded clone.

J gene: TRBJ2-1
V gene: TRBV14
clone size: few
D gene: TRBD2
CDR3 DNA: TGTGCCAGCAGCCAAGATTGGGGCGGGAGCTCCTACAATGAGCAGTTCTTC
CDR3 protein: CASSQDWGGSSYNEQFF

J gene: TRBJ1-1
V gene: TRBV6-1
clone size: NA
D gene: TRBD1
CDR3 DNA: TGTGCCAGCAGTGAACTAGAGAAGACAGGGGGCCGGGCCCTCCACACTGAAGCTTTCTTT
CDR3 protein: CASSELEKTGGRALHTEAFF

J gene: TRBJ2-1
V gene: TRBV29-1
clone size: once
D gene: TRBD2
CDR3 DNA: TGCAGCGTCGTCCAATCGGGGGGGAATGAGCAGTTCTTC
CDR3 protein: CSVVQSGGNEQFF

J gene: TRBJ1-5
V gene: TRBV30
clone size: NA
D gene: NA
CDR3 DNA: TGTGCCTGGAGTCGAGATCGTCAGCCCCAGCATTTT
CDR3 protein: CAWSRDRQPQHF

J gene: TRBJ2-7
V gene: TRBV5-8
clone size: NA
D gene: TRBD1
CDR3 DNA: TGTGCCAGCAGCTTGAATTGGGCAGGGGGCGACTCCTACGAGCAGTACTTC
CDR3 protein: CASSLNWAGGDSYEQYF

J gene: TRBJ1-1
V gene: TRBV10-3
clone size: few
D gene: TRBD1
CDR3 DNA: TGTGCCACTACAGGGGGGACTGAAGCTTTCTTT
CDR3 protein: CATTGGTEAFF

J gene: TRBJ2-7
V gene: TRBV2
clone size: many
D gene: TRBD1
CDR3 DNA: TGTGCCAGCAGTGAAGGCCCGGGACAGGGGTACGAGCAGTACTTC
CDR3 protein: CASSEGPGQGYEQYF

J gene: TRBJ2-7
V gene: TRBV2
clone size: many
D gene: NA
CDR3 DNA: TGTGCCAGCAGTGAAAGGGGCAGAGCCTACGAGCAGTACTTC
CDR3 protein: CASSERGRAYEQYF

J gene: TRBJ2-3
V gene: TRBV7-8
clone size: NA
D gene: TRBD2
CDR3 DNA: TGTGCCAGCAGCCCGTGGACTAGCGGTTCGCCCGCGTATTTT
CDR3 protein: CASSPWTSGSPAYF

J gene: TRBJ1-1
V gene: TRBV11-3
clone size: NA
D gene: TRBD1
CDR3 DNA: TGTGCCAGCAGCCCCGGGGGGGACAGGGGCAGGAACACTGAAGCTTTCTTT
CDR3 protein: CASSPGGDRGRNTEAFF

J gene: TRBJ1-5
V gene: TRBV29-1
clone size: NA
D gene: NA
CDR3 DNA: TGCAGCGTTCTTGCACGGGAAGGACAGCCCCAGCATTTT
CDR3 protein: CSVLAREGQPQHF

J gene: TRBJ2-5
V gene: TRBV7-3
clone size: NA
D gene: TRBD1
CDR3 DNA: TGTGCCAGCAGTTTCGACAGGGAGGAGACCCAGTACTTC
CDR3 protein: CASSFDREETQYF

J gene: TRBJ2-7
V gene: TRBV25-1
clone size: NA
D gene: NA
CDR3 DNA: TGTGCCAGCAGTGATCCGGGAAGAGTCTACGAGCAGTACTTC
CDR3 protein: CASSDPGRVYEQYF

J gene: TRBJ2-1
V gene: TRBV28
clone size: NA
D gene: TRBD1
CDR3 DNA: TGTGCCAGCAGTCTATATGGACAGGGAGTCCACAATGAGCAGTTCTTC
CDR3 protein: CASSLYGQGVHNEQFF

J gene: TRBJ2-2
V gene: TRBV5-1
clone size: few
D gene: TRBD1
CDR3 DNA: TGCGCCAGCAGCTTGGACAGGGGCACCGGGGAGCTGTTTTTT
CDR3 protein: CASSLDRGTGELFF

J gene: TRBJ2-7
V gene: TRBV6-6
clone size: NA
D gene: TRBD1
CDR3 DNA: TGTGCCAGCAGTTGGGACAGAAATTACGAGCAGTACTTC
CDR3 protein: CASSWDRNYEQYF

J gene: TRBJ2-5
V gene: TRBV11-3
clone size: NA
D gene: NA
CDR3 DNA: TGTGCCAGCAGCTTGGGAGAGGGGGGGGAAGAGACCCAGTACTTC
CDR3 protein: CASSLGEGGEETQYF

J gene: TRBJ1-1
V gene: TRBV11-2
clone size: few
D gene: NA
CDR3 DNA: TGTGCCAGCAGCTTAGATAAGCGGGCGAGGGTAGTGGGTGAAGCTTTCTTT
CDR3 protein: CASSLDKRARVVGEAFF

J gene: TRBJ1-5
V gene: TRBV19
clone size: NA
D gene: TRBD1
CDR3 DNA: TGTGCCAGTAGCGGACAGGGGAATAGCAATCAGCCCCAGCATTTT
CDR3 protein: CASSGQGNSNQPQHF

J gene: TRBJ2-1
V gene: TRBV28
clone size: NA
D gene: NA
CDR3 DNA: TGTGCCAGCAGGGTTCCAGGCTCCTACAATGAGCAGTTCTTC
CDR3 protein: CASRVPGSYNEQFF

J gene: TRBJ1-1
V gene: TRBV25-1
clone size: NA
D gene: NA
CDR3 DNA: TGTGCCAGCAGTGAAAGTGGACACCACACTGAAGCTTTCTTT
CDR3 protein: CASSESGHHTEAFF

J gene: TRBJ2-4
V gene: TRBV7-9
clone size: NA
D gene: NA
CDR3 DNA: TGTGCCAGCAGCTTGGGAGGTAGGGACATTCAGTACTTC
CDR3 protein: CASSLGGRDIQYF

J gene: TRBJ1-2
V gene: TRBV5-4
clone size: NA
D gene: NA
CDR3 DNA: TGTGCCAGCAGCATTACAGGGCGGTACTATGGCTACACCTTC
CDR3 protein: CASSITGRYYGYTF

J gene: TRBJ2-6
V gene: TRBV7-9
clone size: NA
D gene: NA
CDR3 DNA: TGTGCCAGCAGCTTAAGGGCGGGACCTGGGGCCAACGTCCTGACTTTC
CDR3 protein: CASSLRAGPGANVLTF

J gene: TRBJ2-2
V gene: TRBV11-2
clone size: NA
D gene: TRBD2
CDR3 DNA: TGTGCCAGCAGCTTAGGTCTAGCGGAGAACACCGGGGAGCTGTTTTTT
CDR3 protein: CASSLGLAENTGELFF

J gene: TRBJ2-7
V gene: TRBV11-2
clone size: NA
D gene: NA
CDR3 DNA: TGTGCCAGCAGCTTAGTACTAGGGAAGGCCGAGCAGTACTTC
CDR3 protein: CASSLVLGKAEQYF

J gene: TRBJ2-5
V gene: TRBV11-3
clone size: NA
D gene: NA
CDR3 DNA: TGTGCCAGCAGCCCCAACGCGGGAAAAGAGACCCAGTACTTC
CDR3 protein: CASSPNAGKETQYF

J gene: TRBJ1-6
V gene: TRBV2
clone size: NA
D gene: NA
CDR3 DNA: TGTGCCAGCGCCCCCAGGCAGCCAAATTCACCCCTCCACTTT
CDR3 protein: CASAPRQPNSPLHF